The 17 T cell receptor beta chains presented below share a single source sample, sequenced in a study of vaccination effects on CD4 cells after COVID-19. No antigen is known for these receptors. The data were produced by immunoSEQ multiplex PCR, yet TCRdb's version contains in-frame clones alone and is incomplete. Of some 29,000 clones in the sample, approximately 64% were seen once. Using viral peptide pools, the ViraFEST assay grew out antigen-specific CD4+ T cells prior to sequencing. Investigators separated out CD4+ T cells once around 9 days of culture had passed. Every participant took two doses of the BNT162b2 or mRNA-1273 vaccine. The specimen comprised CD4+ T cells from PBMCs cultured with SARS-CoV-2 spike peptides, sampled after COVID-19 vaccination. These receptors were collected from a human donor who received a COVID-19 vaccine.

The chain combines TRBV5-1 with TRBJ1-3, with 9 bases aligning to TRBD1. V dropped 1 base and J dropped 6; count of bases not matched to a gene: 14. Germline CDR1 SGHRS, CDR2 YFSETQ. The CDR3 runs to 18 residues. The CDR3 DNA reads TGCGCCAGCAGCTTGACAGGGGGCGATCTCCCCCCCTCAAACACCATATATTTT. Its protein is CASSLTGGDLPPSNTIYF.

This chain connects TRBV4-2 to TRBJ2-7, with D perhaps given as TRBD1 or TRBD2 (6 bases each). Germline CDR1 reads LGHNA; CDR2 reads YNFKEQ. The CDR3 consists of 13 residues. Trimming took off 7 bases at V and 4 bases at J, with 14 bases between the two ends. For the CDR3, the DNA is TGTGCCAGCAAGGGGGACGGGGGATACGAGCAGTACTTC. Its protein product is CASKGDGGYEQYF.

This clone is a singleton in its sample. The J gene is TRBJ2-7, the V gene TRBV6-6; 10 bases agree with TRBD2. Looked up from germline, CDR1 is MNHNY and CDR2 is SVGAGI (reference sequence). V shed 8 bases and J 6 bases; nucleotides not matched to a gene: 10. The CDR3 spans 14 residues. CDR3 residues: CASSTGTSDPEQYF. In DNA form, the CDR3 reads TGTGCCAGCTCCACCGGGACTAGCGACCCCGAGCAGTACTTC.

This chain links TRBV11-3 with TRBJ2-1; D might be TRBD1 (5 bases). V lost 3 bases, J lost 6 bases, and 9 bases lay in between. This CDR3 contains 13 residues. Germline CDR1 reads SGHNT; CDR2 reads YENEEA. The CDR3 spells CASSFNQGNEQFF. The CDR3 nucleotides read TGTGCCAGCAGCTTTAATCAGGGCAATGAGCAGTTCTTC. Full variable domain (rest looked up from reference TRBV11-3 and TRBJ2-1): EAGVVQSPRYKIIEKKQPVAFWCNPISGHNTLYWYLQNLGQGPELLIRYENEEAVDDSQLPKDRFSAERLKGVDSTLKIQPAELGDSAVYLCASSFNQGNEQFFGPGTRLTVL.

The rearrangement joins TRBV19 to TRBJ2-7, with D maybe TRBD1 (6 bases). V lost 5 bases and J lost 4, with 15 bases in between. This CDR3 contains 14 residues. Germline assignment: CDR1 LNHDA and CDR2 SQIVND (reference sequence). The CDR3 sequence is CASSPLDRDYEQYF. Written as DNA, the CDR3 is TGTGCCAGTAGTCCCCTGGACAGAGATTACGAGCAGTACTTC.

The rearrangement joins TRBV5-8 to TRBJ1-2; perhaps TRBD1 as D (5 bases). The CDR3 length is 14 residues. V lost 3 bases and J lost 5, with 14 bases in between. CDR1 and CDR2 (germline): SGHTS, YDEGEE. Here the CDR3 reads CASSSRQGNYGYTF. The CDR3 DNA is TGTGCCAGCAGCTCCCGGCAGGGTAATTATGGCTACACCTTC. The full variable domain, with the rest looked up from reference TRBV5-8 and TRBJ1-2, is EAGVTQSPTHLIKTRGQQATLRCSPISGHTSVYWYQQALGLGLQFLLWYDEGEERNRGNFPPRFSGRQFPNYSSELNVNALELEDSALYLCASSSRQGNYGYTFGSGTRLTVV.

This clone showed up just a few times. This specimen includes other DNA sequences encoding the same CDR3. This rearrangement joins TRBV19 to TRBJ1-1; D is possibly TRBD1 (5 bases). Germline values: CDR1 LNHDA, CDR2 SQIVND (reference sequence). Deletions cut 5 bases from V and 0 bases from J, with 7 bases between. CDR3 length: 13 residues. CDR3 in amino acids: CASSSGLNTEAFF. The CDR3 DNA is TGTGCCAGTAGTTCAGGGTTGAACACTGAAGCTTTCTTT.

The chain has TRBV5-1 and TRBJ2-1; a weak D match, TRBD2 (6 bases). Deletions cut 0 bases from V and 6 bases from J, with 10 bases between. There are 14 residues in the CDR3. Germline V gene lookup returns CDR1 SGHRS and CDR2 YFSETQ. The CDR3 here is CASSLVSEGNEQFF. The CDR3 nucleotides read TGCGCCAGCAGCTTGGTATCGGAGGGCAATGAGCAGTTCTTC. Looking up the rest from reference TRBV5-1 and TRBJ2-1 gives the full variable domain: KAGVTQTPRYLIKTRGQQVTLSCSPISGHRSVSWYQQTPGQGLQFLFEYFSETQRNKGNFPGRFSGRQFSNSRSEMNVSTLELGDSALYLCASSLVSEGNEQFFGPGTRLTVL.

This clone has only one observation. The chain recombines TRBV2 with TRBJ2-3; 7 nucleotides agree with TRBD2. Germline values: CDR1 SNHLY, CDR2 FYNNEI. CDR3 length: 17 residues. The ends lost 10 bases at V and 2 bases at J; junction bases unmatched: 18. CDR3 DNA sequence: TGTGCCACTGACGGGGGGAACGGCTCTGATATCACAGATACGCAGTATTTT. It is translated as CATDGGNGSDITDTQYF.

This chain uses TRBV24-1 with TRBJ2-5; 11 bases align to TRBD2. Trimming cost V 5 bases and J 4 bases; bases outside gene matches: 11. The germline V gene encodes CDR1 KGHDR and CDR2 SFDVKD. The CDR3 runs to 17 residues. In nucleotides, the CDR3 is TGTGCCACCAGTGCCGGTTTAGCGGGGGGGCTAATAGAGACCCAGTACTTC. It specifies CATSAGLAGGLIETQYF.

This chain joins TRBV19 and TRBJ1-2; D not resolved. CDR1 is LNHDA and CDR2 is SQIVND in the germline V gene (reference sequence). Trimming took off 9 bases at V and 4 bases at J, with 9 bases between the two ends. The CDR3 sequence is 11 residues long. The CDR3 region is CASPRLYGYTF. CDR3 coding DNA: TGTGCCAGCCCCCGGCTCTATGGCTACACCTTC. Full variable domain (remainder filled in from reference TRBV19 and TRBJ1-2): DGGITQSPKYLFRKEGQNVTLSCEQNLNHDAMYWYRQDPGQGLRLIYYSQIVNDFQKGDIAEGYSVSREKKESFPLTVTSAQKNPTAFYLCASPRLYGYTFGSGTRLTVV.

The V gene is TRBV7-9, the J gene TRBJ2-4; D is unclear. This CDR3 comprises 14 residues. In germline, CDR1 is SEHNR, CDR2 FQNEAQ (reference sequence). Trimming left V 3 bases short and J 6 bases short, with 12 bases between. CDR3 residues: CASSLGLGPNIQYF. The CDR3 DNA follows: TGTGCCAGCAGCTTGGGCCTCGGCCCAAACATTCAGTACTTC.

The chain carries TRBV7-2 and TRBJ1-3; D remains ambiguous. There are 14 residues in the CDR3. Germline V lookup: CDR1 SGHTA, CDR2 FQGNSA. Trimming removed 0 bases from V and 4 bases from J, with 7 bases in between. This CDR3 reads CASSLALAGNTIYF. In nucleotides, the CDR3 is TGTGCCAGCAGCTTAGCGCTCGCCGGAAACACCATATATTTT.

The V and J genes are TRBV11-2 and TRBJ2-7; D might be TRBD2 (6 bases). Trimming removed 1 base at V and 6 bases at J, with 13 bases between. The CDR3 has 14 residues. CDR1 is SGHAT, CDR2 FQNNGV, per germline. CDR3 region: CASSLGQGGGEQYF. For the CDR3, the DNA is TGTGCCAGCAGCTTAGGCCAGGGAGGAGGCGAGCAGTACTTC.

A few counts support this clone. The CDR3 bases are TGTGCCAGTAGTCCCCTGGACAGGGGACTCAACACTGAAGCTTTCTTT. This codes for CASSPLDRGLNTEAFF. The chain uses TRBV19 and TRBJ1-1; 9 bases map to TRBD1. This CDR3 is built from 16 residues. Per germline, CDR1 LNHDA and CDR2 SQIVND (reference sequence). The V gene end was trimmed by 5 bases and the J gene end by 2 bases; junction bases not matched to a gene: 9.

The V gene is TRBV11-2, the J gene TRBJ1-1; the D is unclear. The CDR3 length is 13 residues. Trimming removed 0 bases from V and 7 bases from J, with 9 bases in between. Germline V gene data show CDR1 as SGHAT and CDR2 as FQNNGV. The CDR3 bases are TGTGCCAGCAGCTTAGATAGTTGGGGTGAAGCTTTCTTT. Its protein is CASSLDSWGEAFF.

The chain joins TRBV7-2 to TRBJ2-5; tentatively, D is TRBD2 (6 bases). Trimming pared 4 bases from V and 5 bases from J, leaving 11 bases between. In germline, CDR1 is SGHTA, CDR2 FQGNSA. This CDR3 is built from 13 residues. CDR3 region: CASSSTSLETQYF. The CDR3 DNA reads TGTGCCAGCAGCTCGACTAGTTTGGAGACCCAGTACTTC.